This T cell receptor beta chain was recovered during a study of T cells in Graves' hyperthyroidism and ophthalmopathy. This clonotype came up many times. Hyperthyroidism had been newly diagnosed in patients aged 18 to 65, and its duration was under 2 months. Amplified TCR beta CDR3 regions came from RNA transcripts. The HTBI primer set served for first-round RT-PCR of the TCR CDR3. TCRdb redid the calling of the multiplex PCR reads with MiXCR, one entry per CDR3 protein. The sample includes over 250,000 distinct CDR3 sequences, about 25% of them seen just once. Germline CDR1 is MNHEY and CDR2 is SVGAGI. The junction had 4 bases not matched to a gene; V was cut back by 3 bases and J by 0 bases. The CDR3 runs 15 residues.

This TCR came from a man aged 35-49 years with Graves' hyperthyroidism that later progressed to Graves' ophthalmopathy. Sequenced: blood. The chain joins TRBV6-5 to TRBJ2-7; 8 bases agree with TRBD2. CDR3 nucleotides: TGTGCCAGCAGTTATCTAGCGGGTTCCTCCTACGAGCAGTACTTC. This translates into CASSYLAGSSYEQYF.